This entry lists 6 T cell receptor beta chains sequenced from one sample in a study of T cells in narcolepsy (dated by TCRdb to the late 2010s). To prepare the library, the immunoSEQ multiplex PCR assay was applied. TCRdb mirrors the immuneACCESS table, restricted to in-frame sequences. Some clones are absent from its copies; in checked studies, under half trace to an unresolved V gene, and the reason for the others is unknown. This sample is represented by about 40,000 clones; roughly 88% of them were singletons. 1% to 1.5% of the sample comes from the top ten. Source material: CD45RA- memory CD4+ T cells from PBMCs. The cell subset or site label on this specimen signifies: memory T cells sorted ex vivo from peripheral blood. The receptors shown here come from a human donor with narcolepsy.

The chain has TRBV4-1 and TRBJ2-2; weak D call: TRBD1 (6 bases). Trimming cost V 3 bases and J 6 bases, with 11 bases left between them. This CDR3 spans 14 amino acids. Germline CDR1 is MGHRA and CDR2 is YSYEKL. In nucleotides, the CDR3 is TGCGCCAGCAGCCACCTCAGGGGATCCGGGGAGCTGTTTTTT. It yields the protein CASSHLRGSGELFF.

The CDR3 region is CASSAGQSSRGETQYF. CDR3 DNA: TGTGCCAGCAGCGCTGGACAGTCATCCCGAGGGGAGACCCAGTACTTC. The gene calls are TRBV7-9 and TRBJ2-5; a possible D gene is TRBD1 (6 bases). CDR1 SEHNR and CDR2 FQNEAQ come from the germline V gene (reference sequence). The CDR3 covers 16 residues. The V gene lost 5 bases and the J gene lost 5 bases, with 21 bases spanning the gap.

This clone has just one count. The J gene is TRBJ2-4, the V gene TRBV13; 8 bases agree with TRBD2. The CDR3 consists of 17 residues. Trimming removed 2 bases from V and 6 bases from J; junction bases left unmatched: 12. The V gene's germline CDR1 is PRHDT and CDR2 FYEKMQ (reference sequence). This CDR3 reads CASSLLSGGHEGNIQYF. CDR3 DNA sequence: TGTGCCAGCAGCTTACTCAGCGGGGGCCATGAGGGAAACATTCAGTACTTC.

J is TRBJ2-2 and V is TRBV5-5, with D possibly TRBD2 on 5 matching bases. V was trimmed by 5 bases and J by 6 bases, leaving 8 bases between them. The length of the CDR3 is 12 residues. Germline V CDR1 and CDR2: SGHKS, YYEKEE (reference sequence). The CDR3 nucleotides read TGTGCCAGCAGACTTAGCGCCGGGGAGCTGTTTTTT. Translated: CASRLSAGELFF.

The chain uses TRBV5-1 and TRBJ1-1; 7 positions agree with TRBD1. The CDR3 runs to 15 residues. After removal of 3 bases from V and 10 bases from J, the junction contained 15 bases not matched to a gene. Germline V gene sequence: CDR1 SGHRS, CDR2 YFSETQ. The CDR3 loop reads CASSWGYRGSGGAFF. The CDR3 DNA is TGCGCCAGCAGCTGGGGGTACAGGGGCAGCGGGGGAGCTTTCTTT. Full variable domain (rest looked up from reference TRBV5-1 and TRBJ1-1): KAGVTQTPRYLIKTRGQQVTLSCSPISGHRSVSWYQQTPGQGLQFLFEYFSETQRNKGNFPGRFSGRQFSNSRSEMNVSTLELGDSALYLCASSWGYRGSGGAFFGQGTRLTVV.

The J gene is TRBJ1-4, the V gene TRBV19; the D gene is possibly TRBD1 (5 bases). Germline loops: CDR1 LNHDA, CDR2 SQIVND (reference sequence). The CDR3 has 15 residues. V lost 3 bases and J lost 6, with 14 bases in between. The CDR3 sequence is CASSMLRQRDEKLFF. The CDR3 coding sequence is TGTGCCAGTAGTATGCTGAGACAGAGGGATGAAAAACTGTTTTTT.